This TCR beta chain derives from a study of cytomegalovirus exposure and HLA in healthy donors (dated by TCRdb to about 2017). General notes on the study: An earlier analysis of 587 of the donors reported roughly 270 Gb of sequence data and more than 90 million unique TCR beta sequences from 190 million or so T cells. Besides the first cohort of around 670 subjects, a separate validation cohort made up of over 95 different subjects was used. The genetic ancestry cluster associated with self-reported Caucasian donors included roughly 84% of the 300 to 400 genotyped donors. Typing coverage varied by locus: about 620-640 donors for A, B, C, DRB1 and DQB1; under 550 for DQA1; more than 600 for DPA1; under 490 for DPB1. Roughly 5 DR-DQ haplotypes were handled as single units for association and clustering, since linkage in the cohort was strong. Approximately 310 gigabases of sequencing data and around 85 million unique TCR sequences made up an early release that covered under 750 HLA-typed donors. Alongside the repertoire data, information on donor age, sex, ethnicity and CMV serostatus was compiled. The T cell repertoires of several hundred subjects were profiled by immunosequencing and related to cytomegalovirus serostatus. Every discovery cohort repertoire had been produced on one sequencing platform. The study aimed to test whether cataloging public T cell receptors could reveal signatures of past pathogen exposure. A later analysis re-analyzed previously published TCR beta repertoires from 600 to 850 donors and added high-resolution HLA genotyping to study TCR occurrence patterns. On average, roughly 240,000 unique TCR beta nucleotide sequences were sequenced per donor among some 420 genotyped donors of the cohort, with 15% to 20% of those sequences being non-productive. The later analysis used no new phenotypic data to find candidate immune exposures, relying instead on TCR beta sequences and their occurrence across donors. Both class I and class II loci were covered by HLA typing, at four-digit resolution. In a later genetic analysis, genome-wide SNP genotypes for 398 of the 666 donors were used, and that subset was treated as a discovery cohort. In an earlier analysis of about 590 of the donors, high-throughput TCR beta sequencing was used to judge whether each TCR beta V gene segment behaved as functional or pseudogenic. To predict cytomegalovirus infection status, the study combined high-throughput TCR immunosequencing, statistical association of individual TCRs with disease status, and machine learning.

Overall results and qualifications from the work: In a later analysis, HLA-associated TCR beta chains showed more clonal expansion and lower generation probabilities than non-associated chains that were equally common. Most CMV-associated TCR beta chains appeared to be HLA-restricted in a later analysis, and the HLA associations seemed to be driven largely by CMV exposure. A later analysis associated 16,951 TCR beta sequences with specific HLA alleles at a false discovery rate of 0.05. In the study, around 160 TCR beta chains were listed as associated with cytomegalovirus. A further reported finding was that TCR beta sequences accurately predicted the HLA-A and HLA-B alleles for most subjects in the first cohort. Sequencing depth was assumed to be roughly uniform across donors in the presence/absence analyses, though that assumption may not hold. V-gene and J-gene trimming of TCR beta chains was associated with a missense DCLRE1C variant in a later genetic analysis, and the association was replicated in an independent cohort. In a later analysis, TCR association rates were found to vary across HLA loci, with the most associated TCRs seen for DRB1 alleles and the fewest for HLA-C alleles. The cohort was sequenced for TCR beta chains only, and without alpha or paired-chain data the features that could be detected were limited. Assigning TCR associations to individual alleles was difficult when HLA alleles, especially DR and DQ, strongly co-occurred. A later genetic analysis reported fewer N-insertions in productive TCRs among donors in an Asian-associated ancestry cluster than the 666-donor mean. The earlier analysis of nearly 600 of the donors excluded about 16 rarely observed V segments, including chromosome 9 orphons, because counts were too low. A cluster of highly shared sequence variants was judged likely to be a technical artifact of the sequencing pipeline. Correlated functional status among segregating V segments might be attributable to linkage disequilibrium, but an unknown experimental factor could not be ruled out. In both the original and validation cohorts, the classifier was reported to diagnose cytomegalovirus status with high specificity and sensitivity. According to a later analysis, parvovirus B19, influenza, CMV and Epstein-Barr virus appeared linked to several top co-occurrence clusters. According to the authors, the approach could potentially be generalized to other disease states and immunological phenotypes. CMV serostatus was the only immune exposure information available for the cohort. An earlier analysis of 450 to 750 of the donors showed that most TCR beta V segments appeared in productive rearrangements either about 87% or about 30% of the time, which broadly matched IMGT annotations. While some public TCRs were present in many individuals, most TCR sequences turned up only very rarely across donors. HLA typing was unavailable for some donors at each locus, so association tests used only the typed subset. The 87-base-pair reads could not distinguish some IMGT-functional V segments, including TRBV6-2 and TRBV6-3, so those segments were excluded. In vitro tests confirmed that a few of the cytomegalovirus-associated TCR beta chains recognize cytomegalovirus antigens.

The cohort consisted of 670 or so healthy bone marrow donors. All cohort members were sampled while nominally healthy, although unrecorded immune exposures were likely present. The donor was CMV seronegative and was included in the group of about 350 seronegative cohort members. A peripheral blood sample was provided by each donor, and peripheral blood mononuclear cells were used for TCR beta sequencing. Genomic DNA was extracted from the blood cell samples with the Qiagen DNeasy Blood Extraction Kit. A word on this clone: Its antigen is unknown. The record has no base qualities; no much larger clone is one base away.

The CDR3 sequence holds 14 residues, the cysteine and phenylalanine included. Solely the CDR3 DNA is kept, with 42 bases framed from the first base. As encoded in the germline V gene, CDR1 is SGHVS while CDR2 is FQNEAQ. Trimming at the junction amounts to 4 bases on V and 0 bases on J, and the germline ends lie 9 bases apart. The library was made by the immunoSEQ multiplex PCR assay. A mixture of 60 forward primers for TCR Vbeta segments and 13 reverse primers for TCR Jbeta segments was used in the multiplex PCR. A multiplex PCR assay on genomic DNA amplified the CDR3 region of rearranged TCR beta genes. The amplified TCR beta libraries were sequenced on the Illumina HiSeq System as 87-base-pair reads. The study's own analysis went as follows. A later analysis counted tens of millions of unique TCR beta chains across the 640 or so repertoires, and around 12 million of these chains were shared by at least two donors. A nearest-neighbor algorithm error-corrected the raw reads and collapsed the reads into unique sequences, merging closely related sequences to remove PCR and sequencing errors. CDR3 sequences were aligned to IMGT reference sequences to assign V, D and J gene segments. For a sequence to be retained, at least a six-nucleotide match to both a V gene segment and a J gene segment was required. Rearrangements were called productive when the CDR3 lacked stop codons and stayed in frame with V and J; all others were non-productive. Following IMGT convention, CDR3 was defined as the stretch from the second conserved V-encoded cysteine to the conserved J-encoded phenylalanine. Sequences without an unambiguous match to a single V gene segment were excluded from the earlier analysis of a few hundred of the donors. An earlier analysis of several hundred of the donors called V segments functional above 56.7% productive rearrangements and segregating when the between-donor standard deviation exceeded 5%. A statistical classification framework was built for diagnosing cytomegalovirus status from the catalog of TCR beta chain sequences. A later analysis assigned V and J genes by comparing TCR nucleotide sequences with IMGT/GENE-DB human TR gene sequences. The TCRdist pipeline was used in a later analysis to assign CDR3 sequences and most-parsimonious VDJ recombination scenarios. A later analysis defined each TCR beta chain by its CDR3 amino acid sequence plus V-gene family, and excluded reads lacking a unique V-gene family. A later analysis removed 500 to 650 highly shared, low-generation-probability nucleotide sequences to deal with suspected cross-contamination and a sequencing artifact. A later analysis calculated a clonal expansion index for each public chain from normalized within-repertoire ranks of inferred template counts. A later analysis computed generation probabilities with a VDJ recombination model fitted to out-of-frame rearrangements, and checked the results against IGoR. A later analysis scored TCR-TCR, TCR-HLA and TCR-CMV co-occurrence with hypergeometric tests, applying a repertoire-size bias correction to TCR pairs. A later analysis estimated false discovery rates by permuting HLA or CMV assignments 20 times. A later analysis grouped co-occurring TCRs with DBSCAN, adding TCRdist sequence similarity when clustering within HLA-allele-positive subsets. For co-occurrence clustering, repertoires with fewer than 30,000 or more than 120,000 public chains were excluded, along with five or six repertoires with anomalous nucleotide sharing. TCRdb carries this immuneACCESS record with in-frame sequences only. Its versions omit some clonotypes, under half of them owing to an unresolved V gene in the studies checked, with the rest unexplained. V, J and clone size reflect that table, while D and trimming were determined from the DNA. In all, the sample holds 180,000 or so clones, and roughly 80% of those were seen once. In total, the top ten clones hold approximately 3.4% of the sample.

This receptor chain uses TRBV7-8 and TRBJ1-1; TRBD1 is perhaps the D gene, given 5 matching bases. The TCR originated in a female donor in good health and CMV-seronegative. The sequencing sample was made of PBMCs. CDR3 sequence: CASSSDRMNTEAFF. The DNA is TGTGCCAGCAGCTCAGACAGAATGAACACTGAAGCTTTCTTT.